This passage covers 18 T cell receptor beta chains from one sample sequenced in a study of spatial heterogeneity in lung cancer. Study outcomes and limitations: The study found that expanded intratumoral alpha and beta TCR counts tracked tumor mutation counts.

TCRdb passed the 5' RACE reads through MiXCR, listing each CDR3 protein once. This table has about 9,800 distinct CDR3 sequences, around 51% appearing once. Their antigens remain unidentified. Indicated time point: sample taken at primary tumor resection. The sequencing here drew on lung tumor tissue, taken at surgery. The receptors shown here come from a female donor with early-stage non-small cell lung cancer.

The rearrangement joins TRBV11-2 to TRBJ2-6; the D is unclear. V lost 2 bases, J lost 1 base, and 6 bases lay in between. The CDR3 sequence is 15 residues long. Germline values: CDR1 SGHAT, CDR2 FQNNGV. In DNA form, the CDR3 reads TGTGCCAGCAGCTTAATTACATCTGGGGCCAACGTCCTGACTTTC. It is translated as CASSLITSGANVLTF.

Only a few counts were recorded for this clonotype. The chain recombines TRBV28 with TRBJ2-6; D is unclear. CDR3 size: 14 residues. V lost 7 bases and J 0 bases, leaving 7 bases between the germline ends. The V gene's germline CDR1 is MDHEN and CDR2 SYDVKM. CDR3 sequence (DNA): TGTGCCAGCACAGACCCCTCTGGGGCCAACGTCCTGACTTTC. It codes for CASTDPSGANVLTF. The full variable domain, with the rest looked up from reference TRBV28 and TRBJ2-6, is DVKVTQSSRYLVKRTGEKVFLECVQDMDHENMFWYRQDPGLGLRLIYFSYDVKMKEKGDIPEGYSVSREKKERFSLILESASTNQTSMYLCASTDPSGANVLTFGAGSRLTVL.

The CDR3 nucleotides are TGTGCCAGCAGTCCCGGGGGGCGCTCCTACGAGCAGTACTTC. Translated: CASSPGGRSYEQYF. The V and J genes are TRBV27 and TRBJ2-7; tentatively, D is TRBD2 (7 bases). The ends were cut back, 5 bases at V and 0 bases at J, with 11 bases in the middle. The CDR3 has 14 amino acids. Per the germline V gene, CDR1 is MNHEY and CDR2 is SMNVEV (reference sequence).

This chain joins TRBV7-6 and TRBJ2-2, with D maybe TRBD1 (6 bases). V was pared by 1 base and J by 0 bases, with 12 bases between. Germline V CDR1 and CDR2: SGHVS, FNYEAQ. The CDR3 contains 17 residues. The CDR3 is CASSLGSGQTNTGELFF. CDR3 nucleotide sequence: TGTGCCAGCAGCTTAGGATCGGGACAAACGAACACCGGGGAGCTGTTTTTT.

The rearrangement joins TRBV7-9 to TRBJ1-6; D unresolved. This CDR3 has 12 residues. With 4 bases removed from V and 9 bases from J, the gap between germline ends came to 7 bases. Germline loops: CDR1 SEHNR, CDR2 FQNEAQ (reference sequence). The CDR3 nucleotides are TGTGCCAGCAGCTCCCCATTTTCACCCCTCCACTTT. This codes for CASSSPFSPLHF. Full variable domain (rest looked up from reference TRBV7-9 and TRBJ1-6): DTGVSQNPRHKITKRGQNVTFRCDPISEHNRLYWYRQTLGQGPEFLTYFQNEAQLEKSRLLSDRFSAERPKGSFSTLEIQRTEQGDSAMYLCASSSPFSPLHFGNGTRLTVT.

This clonotype is labeled medium-sized. The chain links TRBV7-2 to TRBJ1-2; TRBD1 matches at 7 bases. The V gene end was trimmed by 5 bases and the J gene end by 4 bases; junction bases not matched to a gene: 13. Germline V gene data show CDR1 as SGHTA and CDR2 as FQGNSA. The CDR3 has 16 amino acids. This chain's CDR3 is CASSTRTGDGSYGYTF. In DNA form, the CDR3 reads TGTGCCAGCAGCACCCGGACAGGTGATGGTTCCTATGGCTACACCTTC.

J is TRBJ2-3 and V is TRBV9, with no clear D. The V and J ends lost 0 bases and 4 bases respectively, with 3 bases between them. The CDR3 extends over 12 amino acids. CDR1 and CDR2 (germline): SGDLS, YYNGEE. CDR3 loop: CASSVEADTQYF. The DNA of the CDR3 is TGTGCCAGCAGCGTAGAGGCAGATACGCAGTATTTT.

This rearrangement joins TRBV6-5 to TRBJ1-5; no clear D gene. V shed 0 bases and J shed 2 bases, with 8 bases lying between them. Per the germline V gene, CDR1 is MNHEY and CDR2 is SVGAGI. The CDR3 is 15 amino acids. The CDR3 is CASSYSPTGNQPQHF. CDR3 in DNA: TGTGCCAGCAGTTACTCGCCCACTGGCAATCAGCCCCAGCATTTT.

The gene calls are TRBV4-2 and TRBJ2-2, with D perhaps TRBD1 (5 bases). Trimming removed 7 bases from V and 6 bases from J, with 15 bases in between. CDR3 length: 14 residues. In germline, CDR1 is LGHNA, CDR2 YNFKEQ. The CDR3 nucleotides read TGTGCCAGCAACTTCGTACAGGCCCCCGGGGAGCTGTTTTTT. Translating gives CASNFVQAPGELFF.

This clonotype was picked up a small number of times. The chain couples TRBV7-2 to TRBJ2-4; no clear D. The CDR3 length is 17 residues. CDR1 is SGHTA and CDR2 is FQGNSA in the germline V gene. Trimming cost V 0 bases and J 6 bases, with 18 bases left between them. The CDR3 DNA sequence: TGTGCCAGCAGCTTAGCAGTACCCACCGTCCGGGCAAACATTCAGTACTTC. Amino acid sequence: CASSLAVPTVRANIQYF.

CDR3 sequence reads: CASSRNSYEQYF. The CDR3 DNA follows: TGTGCCAGCAGTAGGAACAGCTACGAGCAGTACTTC. The chain is built from TRBV2 and TRBJ2-7, with D uncertain. The length of the CDR3 is 12 residues. Between the trimmed V and J ends, which lost 5 bases and 3 bases, there was a span of 8 bases. Germline lookup yields CDR1 SNHLY and CDR2 FYNNEI.

The gene calls are TRBV6-6 and TRBJ2-7, with 7 bases that match TRBD2. V shed 5 bases and J 0 bases; nucleotides not matched to a gene: 10. Germline V gives CDR1 MNHNY, CDR2 SVGAGI (reference sequence). The CDR3 runs 16 residues. The CDR3 here is CASSRLARGASYEQYF. The CDR3 DNA follows: TGTGCCAGCAGTCGACTAGCCCGCGGCGCCTCCTACGAGCAGTACTTC.

This chain links TRBV7-2 with TRBJ2-5, with a tentative D call TRBD1 (6 bases). V lost 0 bases and J 4 bases, leaving 12 bases between the germline ends. In germline, CDR1 is SGHTA, CDR2 FQGNSA. The CDR3 contains 15 residues. As DNA, the CDR3 is TGTGCCAGCAGCTTAGCTGGGGGCAAGAGAGAGACCCAGTACTTC. It is translated as CASSLAGGKRETQYF.

This CDR3 reads CASSGRDRGHTEAFF. CDR3 in DNA: TGTGCCAGCAGTGGCCGGGACAGGGGGCACACTGAAGCTTTCTTT. This sequence joins TRBV6-1 and TRBJ1-1, with 12 nucleotides matching TRBD1. CDR3 length equals 15 residues. V lost 4 bases, J lost 3 bases, and 3 bases stayed unmatched. Germline CDR1 MNHNS, CDR2 SASEGT.

This clonotype was seen a single time. V usage is TRBV7-9 and J usage is TRBJ2-5; TRBD1 matches at 8 bases. Germline assignment: CDR1 SEHNR and CDR2 FQNEAQ (reference sequence). With 4 bases clipped from V and 2 bases from J, the junction kept 3 bases outside the gene matches. The CDR3 runs 14 residues. The CDR3 sequence: CASSSDREQETQYF. DNA for the CDR3: TGTGCCAGCAGCTCGGACAGGGAGCAAGAGACCCAGTACTTC. Using reference TRBV7-9 and TRBJ2-5 for the parts outside the CDR3, the full variable domain is DTGVSQNPRHKITKRGQNVTFRCDPISEHNRLYWYRQTLGQGPEFLTYFQNEAQLEKSRLLSDRFSAERPKGSFSTLEIQRTEQGDSAMYLCASSSDREQETQYFGPGTRLLVL.

Here the CDR3 DNA reads TGTGCCACCAGCAGAGATTTGAGCGGGAAGGACAATGAGCAGTTCTTC. Amino acid sequence: CATSRDLSGKDNEQFF. V and J are TRBV15 and TRBJ2-1; 7 nucleotides align to TRBD2. The CDR3 consists of 16 residues. CDR1 is LNHNV, CDR2 YYDKDF, per germline (reference sequence). The V gene end was trimmed by 0 bases and the J gene end by 5 bases; junction bases not matched to a gene: 7.

This clonotype came up a few times. The chain carries TRBV29-1 and TRBJ1-2; D perhaps matches TRBD1 (6 bases). Trimming took off 5 bases at V and 8 bases at J, with 15 bases between the two ends. This CDR3 spans 12 amino acids. The germline gives CDR1 SQVTM, CDR2 ANQGSEA. The CDR3 is CSVRGGSTGYTF. CDR3 in DNA: TGCAGCGTTAGAGGGGGATCGACGGGCTACACCTTC. Filled out from reference TRBV29-1 and TRBJ1-2, the complete variable domain reads SAVISQKPSRDICQRGTSLTIQCQVDSQVTMMFWYRQQPGQSLTLIATANQGSEATYESGFVIDKFPISRPNLTFSTLTVSNMSPEDSSIYLCSVRGGSTGYTFGSGTRLTVV.

This chain connects TRBV12-3 or TRBV12-4 to TRBJ1-6; D is unresolved. The CDR3 loop spans 12 amino acids. V was trimmed by 3 bases and J by 6 bases, leaving 3 bases between them. CDR3 region: CASSFGNSPLHF. In DNA, the CDR3 is TGTGCCAGCAGTTTCGGTAATTCACCCCTCCACTTT.